A selection of T cell receptor beta chains follows, all from one sample in a study of T cells in Graves' hyperthyroidism and ophthalmopathy. In TCRdb, the multiplex PCR reads were re-called with MiXCR into one record per CDR3 protein. The sample lists about 400,000 distinct CDR3 sequences, 11% to 15% occurring once. The sequenced material came from blood. The receptor set was obtained from a man over 45 with Graves' ophthalmopathy. Both conserved end residues are part of each CDR3. Each record gives: J gene, clone size, D gene, V gene, CDR3 DNA, CDR3 protein. A D gene is named only where the DNA matches it firmly. Clone size appears in some rows only: once, few, many, or a class for an expanded clone.

TRBJ1-4	few	.	TRBV28	TGTGCCAGCAGTCTTGGGGGTCATCGTGAAAAACTGTTTTTT	CASSLGGHREKLFF
TRBJ1-4	.	TRBD1	TRBV5-6	TGTGCCAGCAGCGGGACGGGACAGGGAAATGAAAAACTGTTTTTT	CASSGTGQGNEKLFF
TRBJ2-5	once	TRBD2	TRBV28	TGTGCCAGCAGTGAAGGGGGACTAGCGGGAGTAGAACAAGAGACCCAGTACTTC	CASSEGGLAGVEQETQYF
TRBJ2-1	many	.	TRBV3-1	TGTGCCACCGGAACCCGGGACATATACAATGAGCAGTTCTTC	CATGTRDIYNEQFF
TRBJ2-5	few	TRBD2	TRBV20-1	TGCAGTGCAACGACTAGCGGGAGTTGGGGAGAGACCCAGTACTTC	CSATTSGSWGETQYF
TRBJ2-7	.	.	TRBV9	TGTGCCAGCAGCGTAGATTCCCAGCGGAGGAGCTCCTACGAGCAGTACTTC	CASSVDSQRRSSYEQYF
TRBJ2-1	.	.	TRBV20-1	TGCAGTGCTAGAGTTCCGGGAGCGGAGTTGTTCTTC	CSARVPGAELFF
TRBJ1-4	many	.	TRBV7-9	TGTGCCAGCAGCTTAAAGGGGGTTCGGGAAAAACTGTTTTTT	CASSLKGVREKLFF
TRBJ2-3	many	TRBD2	TRBV5-8	TGTGCCAGCAGCTTGGAAGTTAGCGGGATTGTCACAGATACGCAGTATTTT	CASSLEVSGIVTDTQYF
TRBJ1-5	once	TRBD1	TRBV28	TGTGCCAGCATAGTCGGGACAGATAGCAATCAGCCCCAGCATTTT	CASIVGTDSNQPQHF
TRBJ1-5	many	.	TRBV2	TGTGCCAGCAGTGAAGATGCGGGGATACAGGATCGTCAGCCCCAGCATTTT	CASSEDAGIQDRQPQHF
TRBJ1-1	.	.	TRBV27	TGTGCCAGCAGTTCAAAGGGGACGGTTAACACTGAAGCTTTCTTT	CASSSKGTVNTEAFF
TRBJ1-1	many	TRBD1	TRBV19	TGTGCCAGTAGTAACCAAAACAGGGGCACTGAAGCTTTCTTT	CASSNQNRGTEAFF
TRBJ1-5	.	.	TRBV9	TGTGCCAGCAGCGTATCCCCTGCTCCGGGAGAGCCCCAGCATTTT	CASSVSPAPGEPQHF
TRBJ2-3	.	TRBD2	TRBV27	TGTGCCAGCAGTCCACCCGGATGGAGCGGGGCGCAGTATTTT	CASSPPGWSGAQYF
TRBJ1-1	many	.	TRBV15	TGTGCCACCAGCAGGGGGGAGGGGGTTGGCACTGAAGCTTTCTTT	CATSRGEGVGTEAFF
TRBJ2-2	.	.	TRBV27	TGTGCCAGCAGTTTAAGGTGGGAGAGGAGCGGGGAGCTGTTTTTT	CASSLRWERSGELFF
TRBJ2-5	many	.	TRBV6-1	TGTGCCAGCAGTGGCGGGACAGTCTCCTGGGGAGAGACCCAGTACTTC	CASSGGTVSWGETQYF
TRBJ2-3	many	.	TRBV27	TGTGCCAGCAGTTACTCAGGGGCGACCACAGATACGCAGTATTTT	CASSYSGATTDTQYF
TRBJ1-1	many	.	TRBV10-3	TGTGCCATAAAACCACGGATGAACACTGAAGCTTTCTTT	CAIKPRMNTEAFF
TRBJ2-1	few	.	TRBV19	TGTGCCAGTACGGTGCCGAGCGCCAATGAGCAGTTCTTC	CASTVPSANEQFF
TRBJ2-6	.	TRBD1	TRBV16	TGTGCCAGCAGCCAACATCTAGGACAGGGCCCCCCTGGGGCCAACGTCCTGACTTTC	CASSQHLGQGPPGANVLTF
TRBJ2-2	many	TRBD1	TRBV7-9	TGTGCCAGCAGCACGTCCTGGATATCCGACAGGGGGGTCCGAGACGGGGAGCTGTTTTTT	CASSTSWISDRGVRDGELFF
TRBJ2-7	few	.	TRBV3-1	TGTGGCAGCAGCCAGGGGACCCCAGGCACCTACGAGCAGTACTTC	CGSSQGTPGTYEQYF
TRBJ2-5	many	TRBD2	TRBV5-1	TGCGCCAGCAGCTCAGATGGGCTAGCGGGGGAGACCCAGTACTTC	CASSSDGLAGETQYF
TRBJ1-1	.	TRBD1	TRBV20-1	TGCAGTGCTAGAACGGACAGGGCCACTGAAGCTTTCTTT	CSARTDRATEAFF
TRBJ1-1	.	TRBD1	TRBV6-1	TGTGCCAGCACTGTCAACAGGGGCCCTGAAGCTTTCTTT	CASTVNRGPEAFF
TRBJ2-1	many	.	TRBV12-3/TRBV12-4	TGTGCCAGCACCCGAAGGGAGCCGCCCGAGCAGTTCTTC	CASTRREPPEQFF
TRBJ2-7	many	.	TRBV20-1	TGCAGTGCGGGCACGAGCTCCTACGAGCAGTACTTC	CSAGTSSYEQYF
TRBJ2-5	many	.	TRBV20-1	TGCAGTGCTAGAAATCCGGGGGCCACAGAGACCCAGTACTTC	CSARNPGATETQYF
TRBJ2-7	many	TRBD1	TRBV28	TGTGCCAGCAGTTTCCGTAGGGACAGGGGGAACGAGCAGTACTTC	CASSFRRDRGNEQYF
TRBJ2-1	.	TRBD2	TRBV20-1	TGCAGTGCTACACAGGGACTAGCGGAGTACAATGAGCAGTTCTTC	CSATQGLAEYNEQFF
TRBJ2-5	.	.	TRBV9	TGTGCCAGCAGCGCCTCGGACCTCCAAGAGACCCAGTACTTC	CASSASDLQETQYF
TRBJ2-7	many	.	TRBV6-2/TRBV6-3	TGTGCCAGCAGTTACTCGGAGCTAGTTATCGGCGAGCAGTACTTC	CASSYSELVIGEQYF
TRBJ2-3	many	.	TRBV4-2	TGTGCCAGCAGCCAAGATTTGTATACCGCAGATACGCAGTATTTT	CASSQDLYTADTQYF
TRBJ2-7	many	.	TRBV12-3/TRBV12-4	TGTGCCAGCAGTAGGACAAGCTCCTACGAGCAGTACTTC	CASSRTSSYEQYF
TRBJ2-2	few	.	TRBV29-1	TGCAGCGGTAGACAGACGAACACCGGGGAGCTGTTTTTT	CSGRQTNTGELFF
TRBJ2-1	.	TRBD2	TRBV5-1	TGCGCCAGCAGCTTTCACCCCCAAGATCCGGGAGGGGGATCCTACAATGAGCAGTTCTTC	CASSFHPQDPGGGSYNEQFF
TRBJ1-1	many	.	TRBV9	TGTGCCAGCAGCGTACTCGGAGAGGGAGCTGAAGCTTTCTTT	CASSVLGEGAEAFF
TRBJ2-1	few	.	TRBV29-1	TGCAGCGTTGATATGATTGCCTACAATGAGCAGTTCTTC	CSVDMIAYNEQFF